This passage covers 7 T cell receptor beta chains from one sample sequenced in a study of T cells in Graves' hyperthyroidism and ophthalmopathy. Amplified TCR beta CDR3 regions derived from RNA transcripts. Researchers ran a first-round RT-PCR on the TCR CDR3 using the HTBI primer set. TCRdb re-analysed the multiplex PCR reads in MiXCR, keeping a single row per CDR3 protein. Of hundreds of thousands of distinct CDR3 sequences detected, under 15% appear once; the ten largest clones hold 3.5% to 4.5%. The sample consisted of blood. These receptors were collected from a woman aged 40 to 50 with Graves' ophthalmopathy.

The chain combines TRBV20-1 with TRBJ1-1; 7 bases are a match to TRBD1. V dropped 5 bases and J dropped 1; count of bases not matched to a gene: 7. The CDR3 covers 14 residues. CDR1 and CDR2 from the germline V gene are DFQATT and SNEGSKA (reference sequence). CDR3 sequence reads: CSAYPGTANTEAFF. CDR3 sequence (DNA): TGCAGTGCTTACCCTGGGACAGCGAACACTGAAGCTTTCTTT.

This clonotype was found a few times. V gene TRBV6-2 or TRBV6-3 combines with J gene TRBJ1-5, with no clear D. The CDR3 runs 15 residues. Looked up from germline, CDR1 is MNHEY and CDR2 is SVGEGT. The germline V and J ends were trimmed by 5 bases and 2 bases, with 13 bases remaining between them. CDR3 sequence: CASSLTQLGNQPQHF. In DNA, the CDR3 is TGTGCCAGCAGTCTTACACAGCTTGGCAATCAGCCCCAGCATTTT.

J is TRBJ2-4 and V is TRBV10-3; 9 nucleotides agree with TRBD2. Germline V gives CDR1 ENHRY, CDR2 SYGVKD. There are 17 residues in the CDR3. J lost 2 bases, V lost 1 base, and 6 bases had no gene match. CDR3 sequence: CAISEFSSGRSKNIQYF. In DNA form, the CDR3 reads TGTGCCATCAGTGAGTTTAGTAGCGGGAGATCCAAAAACATTCAGTACTTC.

This clonotype was seen at least ten times. The genes are TRBV6-2 or TRBV6-3 and TRBJ2-7; the D gene is possibly TRBD2 (6 bases). Per the germline V gene, CDR1 is MNHEY and CDR2 is SVGEGT. V lost 2 bases and J 7 bases, leaving 12 bases between the germline ends. The CDR3 is 13 residues long. CDR3 protein: CASSYTLGGEQYF. The CDR3 region has the DNA TGTGCCAGCAGTTACACCTTGGGGGGAGAGCAGTACTTC.

Ten or more counts support this clonotype. This chain connects TRBV6-5 to TRBJ1-1, with 7 bases matching TRBD1. This CDR3 contains 14 residues. Germline V gene sequence: CDR1 MNHEY, CDR2 SVGAGI. With V trimmed by 6 bases and J by 0 bases, 4 bases remained unmatched. CDR3 nucleotide sequence: TGTGCCAGCAGACACAGGGGACTGAACACTGAAGCTTTCTTT. Its protein is CASRHRGLNTEAFF.

V is TRBV29-1 and J is TRBJ2-7, with D perhaps being TRBD1 or TRBD2 (7 bases each). Germline assignment: CDR1 SQVTM and CDR2 ANQGSEA. This CDR3 has 15 amino acids. V lost 4 bases to trimming and J lost 3 bases, with 19 bases between them. The CDR3 sequence: CSVGGGQTLGYEQYF. The CDR3 DNA reads as TGCAGCGTTGGCGGGGGACAGACCTTAGGCTACGAGCAGTACTTC.

This clonotype was seen a few times. The J gene is TRBJ1-6, the V gene TRBV20-1; D call uncertain. Germline assignment: CDR1 DFQATT and CDR2 SNEGSKA (reference sequence). Trimming took 1 base from V and 0 from J, leaving 13 bases between them. This CDR3 region has 17 residues. The CDR3 DNA reads as TGCAGTGCTAGAGGGGGTTCCGGGAGCTCCTATAATTCACCCCTCCACTTT. Translation gives CSARGGSGSSYNSPLHF.